This is a list of T cell receptor delta chains from one sample in a study of delta chains in infants with herpesvirus infections. TCRdb used CATT to re-call clones from the RT-PCR reads. In the table there are about 570 delta-chain clones, around 58% of which are singletons. The sequenced sample was peripheral blood, obtained at time point 4 of longitudinal follow-up. Receptor source: a human donor who was a Ugandan infant, either HIV-exposed or HIV-unexposed (not recorded which). CDR3s include the opening cysteine and the closing phenylalanine or tryptophan.

v_call cdr3_aa
TRDV1 CALGDPLGTCGLHTGGYVNTDKLIF
TRDV1 CALGESYSCVLTAQLFF
TRDV2 CACDTKLGDRELIF
TRAV38-2/DV8 CAYRIPTRGGGGLYTDKLIF
TRDV1 CALGELPYRVLGDWRGLIF
TRDV2 CACDPARLGDSSWDTRQMFF
TRDV3 CAFPMTSYHGSYTDKLIF
TRDV2 CACDPCYFPTVLGDTGYTDKLIF
TRDV1 CALSGLPIPRIGKLIF
TRDV2 CACDTVGIRASWDTRQMFF
TRDV1 CALEPADKLIF